These 20 T cell receptor beta chains came from one sample sequenced in a study of identical twins. TCRdb passed the 5' RACE reads through MiXCR, listing each CDR3 protein once. The table shows hundreds of thousands of distinct CDR3 sequences, with approximately 7% occurring only once. The data also belong to a second study, concerning yellow fever vaccine responses in identical twins.

Material: memory (CD45RO+) T cells sorted from blood. Receptor source: a woman under 30 in good health.

This clonotype was picked up many times. This chain links TRBV3-1 with TRBJ1-2; a possible D gene is TRBD1 (6 bases). Deletions cut 1 base from V and 4 bases from J, with 10 bases between. Germline-derived CDR1 and CDR2 are LGHDT and YNNKEL (reference sequence). The CDR3 covers 14 residues. The CDR3 DNA reads TGTGCCAGCAGCCAAGGAGGAGGGGGCTATGGCTACACCTTC. Its translation is CASSQGGGGYGYTF.

This clonotype was counted at least ten times. This chain uses TRBV29-1 with TRBJ2-7, with a weak D call TRBD2 (5 bases). This CDR3 comprises 13 residues. V lost 0 bases, J lost 7 bases, and 13 bases lay in between. The germline CDR1 and CDR2 sequences are SQVTM and ANQGSEA. For the CDR3, the DNA is TGCAGCGTTGAAGATTTCGAAACGGGGGAGCAGTACGTC. It translates to CSVEDFETGEQYV.

This clonotype was counted only a few times. This chain connects TRBV9 to TRBJ2-3; D uncertain. CDR3 length: 12 residues. V was trimmed by 0 bases and J by 4 bases, leaving 3 bases between them. Germline-derived CDR1 and CDR2 are SGDLS and YYNGEE. The CDR3 region is CASSVDADTQYF. The CDR3 nucleotides read TGTGCCAGCAGCGTAGACGCAGATACGCAGTATTTT.

This clonotype was counted only a few times. The CDR3 DNA sequence: TGTGCCACCAGTGCCGTGGGGGCAGGGTGGGCCGGGGAGCTGTTTTTT. Its protein product is CATSAVGAGWAGELFF. The V call is TRBV24-1, the J call TRBJ2-2, with D maybe TRBD1 (6 bases). There are 16 residues in the CDR3. V lost 5 bases and J lost 6, with 18 bases in between. Germline CDR1 KGHDR, CDR2 SFDVKD.

This clonotype was counted at least ten times. The J gene is TRBJ2-7, the V gene TRBV7-9, with D possibly being TRBD1 or TRBD2 (5 bases each). Per the germline V gene, CDR1 is SEHNR and CDR2 is FQNEAQ (reference sequence). Trimming took 4 bases from V and 7 from J, leaving 11 bases between them. There are 12 residues in the CDR3. Here the CDR3 reads CASSSQDSEQYF. CDR3 in DNA: TGTGCCAGCAGCTCACAGGACTCGGAGCAGTACTTC.

The V call is TRBV4-1, the J call TRBJ1-6; D might be TRBD1 (6 bases). The CDR3 covers 14 residues. From germline, CDR1 is MGHRA and CDR2 YSYEKL. Trimming left V 2 bases short and J 10 bases short, with 12 bases between. In DNA, the CDR3 is TGCGCCAGCAGCCAACCACAGGGTGGGTCACCCCTCCACTTT. The encoded protein is CASSQPQGGSPLHF.

In its sample, this clonotype was seen many times. The CDR3 DNA reads as TGCGCCAGCAGTGAGTCGGTCCGCACAGATACGCAGTATTTT. It yields the protein CASSESVRTDTQYF. This chain connects TRBV10-1 to TRBJ2-3; D ambiguous. This CDR3 contains 14 residues. Between the trimmed V and J ends, which lost 0 bases and 1 base, there was a span of 5 bases. The germline V gene has CDR1 WNHNN and CDR2 SYGVQD (reference sequence).

This clonotype was counted a few times. The rearrangement links TRBV5-5 to TRBJ2-3, with D unresolved. Trimming took 2 bases from V and 2 from J, leaving 15 bases between them. The germline V gene encodes CDR1 SGHKS and CDR2 YYEKEE (reference sequence). The CDR3 runs to 16 residues. The CDR3 reads CASSFGGSLLTDTQYF. In DNA, the CDR3 is TGTGCCAGCAGCTTTGGCGGCAGCTTACTCACAGATACGCAGTATTTT.

This clonotype was counted at least ten times. J is TRBJ2-7 and V is TRBV5-1; TRBD1 agrees at 7 bases. The J segment lost 0 bases and the V segment lost 4 bases, leaving 7 bases of the junction unmatched. Germline loops: CDR1 SGHRS, CDR2 YFSETQ. The CDR3 has 15 amino acids. The CDR3 DNA follows: TGCGCCAGCAGCCCTCGGACAGGTTACTCCTACGAGCAGTACTTC. It translates to CASSPRTGYSYEQYF.

This clonotype was recorded at least ten times. V usage is TRBV5-1 and J usage is TRBJ2-7, with D perhaps TRBD1 or TRBD2 (5 bases each). CDR3 size: 13 residues. The germline CDR1 and CDR2 sequences are SGHRS and YFSETQ. V was cut by 2 bases and J by 5 bases, with 11 bases left in between. CDR3 DNA: TGCGCCAGCAGCTTTACGGGGCGGGACGAGCAGTACGTC. Amino acid sequence: CASSFTGRDEQYV.

This clonotype was seen many times. The chain is built from TRBV24-1 and TRBJ2-2; TRBD1 matches 8 bases. The CDR3 totals 17 residues. Germline CDR1 is KGHDR and CDR2 is SFDVKD. V trimming: 2 bases; J trimming: 4 bases; junction bases outside the gene matches: 8. CDR3 residues: CATSDSLGTGTTGELFF. The CDR3 nucleotides read TGTGCCACCAGTGATTCGCTGGGGACAGGAACCACCGGGGAGCTGTTTTTT.

This clonotype has a count of ten or more. The rearrangement joins TRBV7-6 to TRBJ2-5; D possibly corresponds to TRBD1 (6 bases). The CDR3 sequence is 13 residues long. Trimming left V 2 bases short and J 5 bases short, with 9 bases between. Germline loops: CDR1 SGHVS, CDR2 FNYEAQ. The CDR3 is CASSLTGKETQYF. In DNA form, the CDR3 reads TGTGCCAGCAGCTTAACAGGGAAGGAGACCCAGTACTTC. The variable domain in full, with the rest retrieved from reference TRBV7-6 and TRBJ2-5, is GAGVSQSPRYKVTKRGQDVALRCDPISGHVSLYWYRQALGQGPEFLTYFNYEAQQDKSGLPNDRFSAERPEGSISTLTIQRTEQRDSAMYRCASSLTGKETQYFGPGTRLLVL.

Turning to this clonotype: Sequence at one end of the junction differs from germline and may be a read error. The chain recombines TRBV5-1 with TRBJ1-1; TRBD1 matches 7 bases. This CDR3 region has 14 residues. Germline-derived CDR1 and CDR2 are SGHRS and YFSETQ. Written as DNA, the CDR3 is TGCGCCAGCAGCTTAGGGGGCCCGAACACTAAAGCTTTCTTT. Protein product: CASSLGGPNTKAFF.

At least ten counts were recorded for this clonotype. The V and J genes are TRBV5-1 and TRBJ2-4, with 12 bases that match TRBD2. Trimming took 0 bases from V and 11 from J; bases not matched to a gene: 6. The germline V gene encodes CDR1 SGHRS and CDR2 YFSETQ. This CDR3 region has 15 residues. The CDR3 loop reads CASSLATSGRFVQYF. The CDR3 region has the DNA TGCGCCAGCAGCTTGGCCACTAGCGGGAGGTTTGTTCAGTACTTC. The full variable domain, its missing parts supplied by reference TRBV5-1 and TRBJ2-4, is KAGVTQTPRYLIKTRGQQVTLSCSPISGHRSVSWYQQTPGQGLQFLFEYFSETQRNKGNFPGRFSGRQFSNSRSEMNVSTLELGDSALYLCASSLATSGRFVQYFGAGTRLSVL.

This clonotype was seen ten or more times. V gene TRBV5-1 combines with J gene TRBJ1-1; 10 nucleotides agree with TRBD1. J gave up 0 bases and V 4 bases, and 6 bases lay outside the gene matches. This CDR3 is 16 amino acids long. The germline gives CDR1 SGHRS, CDR2 YFSETQ. The CDR3 sequence: CASSRDRGSLNTEAFF. The CDR3 DNA sequence: TGCGCCAGCAGCCGGGACAGGGGATCACTGAACACTGAAGCTTTCTTT.

This chain links TRBV15 with TRBJ2-1, with 14 positions matching TRBD2. J was trimmed by 4 bases and V by 2 bases; bases with no gene match: 7. The CDR3 spans 18 residues. CDR1 is LNHNV, CDR2 YYDKDF, per germline (reference sequence). The CDR3 coding sequence is TGTGCCACCAGCAGAAGGGGACTAGCGGGAGCTCAGTACAATGAGCAGTTCTTC. It yields the protein CATSRRGLAGAQYNEQFF.

This chain uses TRBV7-9 with TRBJ2-7, with no clear D. With 2 bases removed from V and 0 bases from J, the gap between germline ends came to 8 bases. Germline V CDR1 and CDR2: SEHNR, FQNEAQ (reference sequence). The CDR3 sequence is 14 residues long. The CDR3 DNA follows: TGTGCCAGCAGCTTATCGCAAAGCTCCTACGAGCAGTACTTC. Translated: CASSLSQSSYEQYF.

The rearrangement joins TRBV29-1 to TRBJ2-3; 10 bases are a match to TRBD2. The length of the CDR3 is 15 residues. V was clipped by 3 bases and J by 5 bases; unmatched bases: 8. From germline, CDR1 is SQVTM and CDR2 ANQGSEA. CDR3 residues: CSVERAGGPGDTQYF. The CDR3 coding sequence is TGCAGCGTTGAGCGAGCGGGGGGGCCTGGAGATACGCAGTATTTT.

This clonotype was counted many times. The chain recombines TRBV4-1 with TRBJ2-3; D gene ambiguous. CDR1 is MGHRA, CDR2 YSYEKL, per germline. The CDR3 sequence is 14 residues long. V lost 5 bases to trimming and J lost 2 bases, with 11 bases between them. CDR3 nucleotides: TGCGCCAGCAGCTCCCCGGAAGTCACAGATACGCAGTATTTT. This translates into CASSSPEVTDTQYF.

This clonotype has at least ten counts. The chain couples TRBV4-1 to TRBJ1-4; 9 nucleotides match TRBD1. This CDR3 has 16 amino acids. V was clipped by 4 bases and J by 5 bases; unmatched bases: 8. Germline lookup yields CDR1 MGHRA and CDR2 YSYEKL. CDR3 residues: CASSLDQGQGNEKLFF. The CDR3 region has the DNA TGCGCCAGCAGCCTTGACCAAGGACAGGGGAATGAAAAACTGTTTTTT.